These 22 T cell receptor beta chains originate from one sample sequenced in a study of shared clonotypes between healthy human individuals. Terminally differentiated effector memory CD45RA+ cells were left out of the naive CD8 fraction, which was CD45RO-negative and positively selected for CCR7. Clones were sequenced by immunoSEQ multiplex PCR, and TCRdb holds only the in-frame ones, with some missing. The data show a few million clones, just over 90% seen once. Material for sequencing was naive CD8+ T cells from PBMCs. These receptors came from a man younger than 35 in good health. Some clones in this sample may be carry-over from other donors' samples.

On this clone itself: Other DNA sequences in this specimen translate into the identical CDR3. The chain combines TRBV27 with TRBJ2-1, with 9 bases aligning to TRBD2. V trimming: 6 bases; J trimming: 2 bases; junction bases outside the gene matches: 2. Germline V CDR1 and CDR2: MNHEY, SMNVEV (reference sequence). This CDR3 has 14 amino acids. The CDR3 coding sequence is TGTGCCAGCAGCGGACTAGCGCCCTACAATGAGCAGTTCTTC. Protein: CASSGLAPYNEQFF.

The chain employs TRBV11-2 and TRBJ1-1; D is perhaps TRBD1 (5 bases). With 6 bases removed from V and 6 bases from J, the gap between germline ends came to 17 bases. The CDR3 has 14 residues. The germline V gene has CDR1 SGHAT and CDR2 FQNNGV. The CDR3 DNA reads TGTGCCAGCAGGTCGGTGGGGCCCCAGCCTGAAGCTTTCTTT. This codes for CASRSVGPQPEAFF.

The rearrangement links TRBV4-3 to TRBJ2-7; 9 bases fit TRBD2. CDR1 LGHNA and CDR2 YSLEER come from the germline V gene. The CDR3 contains 16 residues. The J segment lost 6 bases and the V segment lost 0 bases, leaving 9 bases of the junction unmatched. DNA for the CDR3: TGCGCCAGCAGCCAAGATAGTAGCGGGAGTTCCCTCGAGCAGTACTTC. It is translated as CASSQDSSGSSLEQYF.

The genes are TRBV9 and TRBJ2-5; TRBD1 aligns across 7 bases. V shed 4 bases, J shed 11 bases, and the junction held 11 bases outside the gene matches. CDR3 length: 13 residues. Germline lookup yields CDR1 SGDLS and CDR2 YYNGEE. The CDR3 region is CASSPRGQPTQYF. DNA of the CDR3: TGTGCCAGCAGCCCCCGGGGACAGCCGACGCAGTACTTC.

The rearrangement uses TRBV10-1 and TRBJ1-1; perhaps TRBD1 as D (6 bases). CDR3 length equals 13 residues. Germline V gene sequence: CDR1 WNHNN, CDR2 SYGVQD (reference sequence). Trimming took off 8 bases at V and 1 base at J, with 11 bases between the two ends. This chain's CDR3 is CASSLDRNTEAFF. CDR3 coding DNA: TGCGCCAGCTCACTGGACAGGAACACTGAAGCTTTCTTT.

The CDR3: CASSQEGDEKLFF. CDR3 nucleotides: TGCGCCAGCAGCCAAGAGGGGGATGAAAAACTGTTTTTT. The chain links TRBV4-1 to TRBJ1-4; D perhaps matches TRBD1 (5 bases). This CDR3 has 13 amino acids. The V end was cut by 0 bases, the J end by 6 bases, with 5 bases between. Germline V lookup: CDR1 MGHRA, CDR2 YSYEKL.

The chain has TRBV4-1 and TRBJ2-7, with D unresolved. The germline V gene has CDR1 MGHRA and CDR2 YSYEKL. CDR3 length equals 13 residues. Between the trimmed V and J ends, which lost 5 bases and 3 bases, there was a span of 11 bases. In DNA, the CDR3 is TGCGCCAGCAGCTACTTAGAAGGCTACGAGCAGTACTTC. Translated, it gives CASSYLEGYEQYF.

This clone was seen more than once but under ten times. The rearrangement joins TRBV7-3 to TRBJ2-5, with D perhaps TRBD1 or TRBD2 (5 bases each). From germline, CDR1 is SGHTA and CDR2 FQGTGA. The length of the CDR3 is 13 residues. V dropped 5 bases and J dropped 4 bases, with 11 bases sitting between them. CDR3 coding DNA: TGTGCCAGCAGCCCGGGACCGGGAGAGACCCAGTACTTC. This sequence encodes CASSPGPGETQYF. The full variable domain, in which reference TRBV7-3 and TRBJ2-5 provide the parts outside the CDR3, is GAGVSQTPSNKVTEKGKYVELRCDPISGHTALYWYRQSLGQGPEFLIYFQGTGAADDSGLPNDRFFAVRPEGSVSTLKIQRTERGDSAVYLCASSPGPGETQYFGPGTRLLVL.

V gene TRBV7-8 combines with J gene TRBJ1-1, with a tentative D call TRBD1 (6 bases). The CDR3 has 15 residues. Germline CDR1 and CDR2: SGHVS and FQNEAQ. V was cut by 4 bases and J by 1 base, with 13 bases left in between. CDR3 sequence: CASSSGHIKNTEAFF. In nucleotides, the CDR3 is TGTGCCAGCAGCTCGGGACACATAAAGAACACTGAAGCTTTCTTT.

V and J are TRBV21-1 and TRBJ2-7. TRBV21-1 is labeled a pseudogene. This CDR3 region has 12 residues. CDR3 nucleotide sequence: TGTGCCAGCAGCAAAGAGGGACACGAGCAGTACTTC. Protein product: CASSKEGHEQYF.

The chain links TRBV6-5 to TRBJ2-5; 9 bases are shared with TRBD2. V dropped 11 bases and J dropped 7; count of bases not matched to a gene: 14. The CDR3 runs to 14 residues. The germline gives CDR1 MNHEY, CDR2 SVGAGI. CDR3 DNA: TGTGCCGTTACCCCGCAGGGCGGGAGGGTGACCCAGTACTTC. Translating gives CAVTPQGGRVTQYF.

The chain employs TRBV7-9 and TRBJ1-1, with 10 bases identical to TRBD1. CDR1 is SEHNR and CDR2 is FQNEAQ in the germline V gene (reference sequence). CDR3 length: 16 amino acids. The trim removed 3 bases at V and 1 base at J, leaving 5 bases unmatched. CDR3 amino acids: CASSFETGGPNTEAFF. The CDR3 DNA reads as TGTGCCAGCAGCTTCGAGACAGGGGGCCCGAACACTGAAGCTTTCTTT.

The chain uses TRBV7-9 and TRBJ2-3, with 9 positions matching TRBD2. CDR3 length: 15 amino acids. V lost 5 bases and J lost 0; bases outside the gene matches: 3. Germline V lookup: CDR1 SEHNR, CDR2 FQNEAQ (reference sequence). The CDR3: CASSVTSGSTDTQYF. In DNA form, the CDR3 reads TGTGCCAGCAGCGTCACTAGCGGGAGCACAGATACGCAGTATTTT.

As DNA, the CDR3 is TGTGCCAGCAGTTTAGGGGTCGGCAATGAGCAGTTCTTC. This encodes CASSLGVGNEQFF. The chain uses TRBV27 and TRBJ2-1, with unresolved D. CDR1 is MNHEY and CDR2 is SMNVEV in the germline V gene (reference sequence). This CDR3 contains 13 residues. V shed 2 bases and J shed 6 bases, with 8 bases lying between them.

With regard to this clone: Other DNA sequences in this specimen translate into the identical CDR3. The rearrangement links TRBV28 to TRBJ2-7; 9 bases agree with TRBD1. The germline V gene has CDR1 MDHEN and CDR2 SYDVKM. V was clipped by 6 bases and J by 2 bases; unmatched bases: 5. The CDR3 extends over 14 amino acids. CDR3 residues: CASSSRQGAYEQYF. The CDR3, as DNA: TGTGCCAGCAGCAGTCGACAGGGGGCCTACGAGCAGTACTTC.

The rearrangement links TRBV5-1 to TRBJ2-3; 10 nucleotides agree with TRBD2. Germline lookup yields CDR1 SGHRS and CDR2 YFSETQ. With V trimmed by 3 bases and J by 2 bases, 6 bases remained unmatched. This CDR3 spans 16 amino acids. The CDR3 nucleotides read TGCGCCAGCAGCTCCGGACTAGCGGTATTCACAGATACGCAGTATTTT. Protein product: CASSSGLAVFTDTQYF.

The rearrangement joins TRBV27 to TRBJ1-4; 8 bases are a match to TRBD1. V was pared by 3 bases and J by 0 bases, with 9 bases of the junction left unmatched. From germline, CDR1 is MNHEY and CDR2 SMNVEV (reference sequence). The CDR3 has 18 amino acids. The CDR3 DNA reads TGTGCCAGCAGTTTTACCGGGACAGGCGGGCCAACTAATGAAAAACTGTTTTTT. Its translation is CASSFTGTGGPTNEKLFF.

The V and J genes are TRBV10-3 and TRBJ2-1; 13 bases map to TRBD2. Germline CDR1 reads ENHRY; CDR2 reads SYGVKD. The CDR3 has 18 amino acids. The J segment lost 0 bases and the V segment lost 4 bases, leaving 6 bases of the junction unmatched. CDR3: CAISVPGLAGISYNEQFF. The CDR3 DNA reads as TGTGCCATCAGTGTACCGGGACTAGCGGGGATCTCCTACAATGAGCAGTTCTTC.

CDR3 DNA: TGTGCCAGCAGGGATGGGACAGGGGGAGGGGAGCAGTACTTC. Its translation is CASRDGTGGGEQYF. V and J are TRBV7-9 and TRBJ2-7; 11 nucleotides align to TRBD1. Germline lookup yields CDR1 SEHNR and CDR2 FQNEAQ (reference sequence). CDR3 size: 14 residues. The trim removed 6 bases at V and 7 bases at J, leaving 8 bases unmatched.

With regard to this clone: This sample also contains other DNA sequences that code for the same CDR3. The chain is built from TRBV9 and TRBJ2-2; D may be TRBD1 (5 bases). The CDR3 totals 14 residues. The ends were cut back, 2 bases at V and 0 bases at J, with 5 bases in the middle. CDR1 is SGDLS and CDR2 is YYNGEE in the germline V gene. CDR3 sequence reads: CASSVGPNTGELFF. The CDR3 region has the DNA TGTGCCAGCAGCGTGGGGCCGAACACCGGGGAGCTGTTTTTT. The full variable domain, with the rest looked up from reference TRBV9 and TRBJ2-2, is DSGVTQTPKHLITATGQRVTLRCSPRSGDLSVYWYQQSLDQGLQFLIQYYNGEERAKGNILERFSAQQFPDLHSELNLSSLELGDSALYFCASSVGPNTGELFFGEGSRLTVL.

The chain is built from TRBV27 and TRBJ1-5, with TRBD1 identical over 7 bases. Germline trimming cut 2 bases from V and 4 bases from J; bases unmatched to any gene: 5. CDR1 and CDR2 (germline): MNHEY, SMNVEV (reference sequence). CDR3 length: 15 residues. CDR3: CASSLVQGVNQPQHF. The CDR3 bases are TGTGCCAGCAGTTTAGTGCAGGGGGTTAATCAGCCCCAGCATTTT.

The CDR3 bases are TGTGCCACCAGCAGAGAAGGCTTGTGGGCCCAGTCCTACAATGAGCAGTTCTTC. As protein: CATSREGLWAQSYNEQFF. The chain couples TRBV15 to TRBJ2-1, with D hard to call. Germline CDR1 and CDR2: LNHNV and YYDKDF (reference sequence). The CDR3 covers 18 residues. Trimming cost V 0 bases and J 1 base, with 16 bases left between them.